The 2 T cell receptor beta chains below all came from one sample that was sequenced in a study of cytomegalovirus exposure and HLA in healthy donors. Primers: 60 Vbeta forward and 13 Jbeta reverse. Measured with immunoSEQ multiplex PCR; TCRdb has only the in-frame clones, and not every one. The sample lists approximately 200,000 clones; almost 85% were seen once. Material: PBMCs. These receptors came from a woman in her forties or fifties in good health and CMV-seronegative.

This sequence joins TRBV28 and TRBJ1-4; D is possibly TRBD1 (5 bases). V lost 10 bases to trimming and J lost 3 bases, with 18 bases between them. Germline-derived CDR1 and CDR2 are MDHEN and SYDVKM. CDR3 size: 15 residues. CDR3 nucleotide sequence: TGTGCCACCCATCAGGCCGGGGGGTCTAATGAAAAACTGTTTTTT. The encoded protein is CATHQAGGSNEKLFF.

The V gene is TRBV28, the J gene TRBJ2-7; D may be TRBD2 (6 bases). CDR1 and CDR2 from the germline V gene are MDHEN and SYDVKM. The CDR3 contains 13 residues. The V gene lost 9 bases and the J gene lost 6 bases, with 18 bases spanning the gap. CDR3 sequence reads: CASQLRREVEQYF. The CDR3 DNA follows: TGTGCCAGTCAATTGCGGCGGGAAGTCGAGCAGTACTTC.